One and the same sample provided the 32 T cell receptor beta chains below, sequenced in a study of shared clonotypes between healthy human individuals. Clones were read by immunoSEQ multiplex PCR, and TCRdb kept only the in-frame ones, dropping some. Here the sample spans approximately 500,000 clones, 81% being singletons. The sample consisted of PBMCs. All receptors derive from a woman aged 40 to 55 in good health. Some clones in this sample may be carry-over from other donors' samples.

This clone was recorded once. The chain employs TRBV2 and TRBJ1-1; no clear D gene. V was cut by 6 bases and J by 5 bases, with 10 bases left in between. The CDR3 runs 12 residues. In germline, CDR1 is SNHLY, CDR2 FYNNEI. This chain's CDR3 is CASRRTETEAFF. CDR3 DNA: TGTGCCAGCAGGAGGACGGAAACTGAAGCTTTCTTT.

J is TRBJ2-5 and V is TRBV2; either TRBD1 or TRBD2 may supply D (6 bases each). Per the germline V gene, CDR1 is SNHLY and CDR2 is FYNNEI. CDR3 length: 12 residues. Between the trimmed V and J ends, which lost 8 bases and 5 bases, there was a span of 12 bases. The CDR3 DNA is TGTGCCAGCGGGGGGCTCTCGGAGACCCAGTACTTC. It translates to CASGGLSETQYF.

The V and J genes are TRBV5-1 and TRBJ2-5; TRBD1 aligns across 8 bases. This CDR3 spans 15 amino acids. In germline, CDR1 is SGHRS, CDR2 YFSETQ. The V segment lost 0 bases and the J segment 5 bases; nucleotides outside the gene matches: 6. As DNA, the CDR3 is TGCGCCAGCAGCTTGGGGCAGGGGGCGCATGAGACCCAGTACTTC. Protein product: CASSLGQGAHETQYF.

The chain uses TRBV7-2 and TRBJ1-2; 7 bases match TRBD1. The CDR3 covers 11 residues. Germline loops: CDR1 SGHTA, CDR2 FQGNSA. With 5 bases clipped from V and 8 bases from J, the junction kept 2 bases outside the gene matches. CDR3 sequence (DNA): TGTGCCAGCAGCAGGGGGCGGGGCTACACCTTC. This encodes CASSRGRGYTF.

This clone has more than one count but fewer than ten. The V call is TRBV5-1, the J call TRBJ2-7; D may be TRBD1 (6 bases). V lost 0 bases, J lost 5 bases, and 12 bases lay in between. The CDR3 runs to 14 residues. Germline V gives CDR1 SGHRS, CDR2 YFSETQ. CDR3 DNA sequence: TGCGCCAGCAGCTTGGGGGTTTCAGGGGACGAGCAGTACTTC. It codes for CASSLGVSGDEQYF.

The J gene is TRBJ2-6, the V gene TRBV14; D remains unclear. V was trimmed by 1 base and J by 1 base, leaving 5 bases between them. The CDR3 is 15 amino acids. CDR1 is SGHDN, CDR2 FVKESK, per germline. The CDR3 nucleotides are TGTGCCAGCAGCCAAGTCTTGTCTGGGGCCAACGTCCTGACTTTC. It encodes CASSQVLSGANVLTF.

The rearrangement joins TRBV28 to TRBJ1-1; D is unclear. The CDR3 length is 12 residues. V shed 8 bases and J shed 1 base, with 8 bases lying between them. CDR1 MDHEN and CDR2 SYDVKM come from the germline V gene. The CDR3: CASERENTEAFF. CDR3 in DNA: TGTGCCAGCGAGAGAGAGAACACTGAAGCTTTCTTT. Using reference TRBV28 and TRBJ1-1 for the parts outside the CDR3, the full variable domain is DVKVTQSSRYLVKRTGEKVFLECVQDMDHENMFWYRQDPGLGLRLIYFSYDVKMKEKGDIPEGYSVSREKKERFSLILESASTNQTSMYLCASERENTEAFFGQGTRLTVV.

Note on this clone: Other DNA sequences from this sample encode an identical CDR3 as well. The rearrangement links TRBV27 to TRBJ2-7; TRBD1 matches 8 bases. Germline loops: CDR1 MNHEY, CDR2 SMNVEV (reference sequence). The CDR3 has 14 amino acids. V was pared by 5 bases and J by 2 bases, with 5 bases of the junction left unmatched. The CDR3 nucleotides are TGTGCCAGCAGTCTGACAGGGGACCCCTACGAGCAGTACTTC. Amino acids: CASSLTGDPYEQYF.

The chain is built from TRBV28 and TRBJ2-3; D perhaps matches TRBD1 (6 bases). With 6 bases removed from V and 2 bases from J, the gap between germline ends came to 9 bases. CDR1 is MDHEN, CDR2 SYDVKM, per germline. The CDR3 loop spans 13 amino acids. The CDR3 sequence is CASRDSNTDTQYF. The CDR3 DNA reads as TGTGCCAGCAGGGACAGTAACACAGATACGCAGTATTTT.

This clone was seen just once. V gene TRBV6-6 combines with J gene TRBJ2-5, with 7 bases fitting TRBD2. The CDR3 sequence is 14 residues long. V shed 2 bases and J 3 bases; nucleotides not matched to a gene: 3. The germline V gene encodes CDR1 MNHNY and CDR2 SVGAGI (reference sequence). The chain's CDR3 is CASSYLGGEETQYF. As DNA, the CDR3 is TGTGCCAGCAGTTACCTGGGAGGGGAAGAGACCCAGTACTTC.

The rearrangement links TRBV18 to TRBJ1-4, with a weak D call TRBD1 (5 bases). Trimming removed 4 bases from V and 4 bases from J, with 10 bases in between. This CDR3 has 14 residues. The germline CDR1 and CDR2 sequences are KGHSH and LQKENI. The CDR3, as DNA: TGTGCCAGCTCACACGGACAAGATAATGAAAAACTGTTTTTT. This gives the protein CASSHGQDNEKLFF.

V usage is TRBV6-6 and J usage is TRBJ1-1, with 7 bases identical to TRBD1. V dropped 5 bases and J dropped 1; count of bases not matched to a gene: 7. The germline CDR1 and CDR2 sequences are MNHNY and SVGAGI (reference sequence). The CDR3 extends over 15 amino acids. Written as DNA, the CDR3 is TGTGCCAGCAGTCGAGCTACAGGGGAGAACACTGAAGCTTTCTTT. It codes for CASSRATGENTEAFF.

V is TRBV5-4 and J is TRBJ2-7, with TRBD2 matching 8 bases. CDR3 size: 14 residues. Germline lookup yields CDR1 SGHNT and CDR2 YYREEE (reference sequence). With V trimmed by 1 base and J by 2 bases, 2 bases remained unmatched. The CDR3 DNA is TGTGCCAGCAGCTTGACTAGCGGAGCCTACGAGCAGTACTTC. Its translation is CASSLTSGAYEQYF.

Concerning this clone: A far more abundant clone sits one base away, making this likely a read error. This rearrangement joins TRBV2 to TRBJ2-2; 9 nucleotides agree with TRBD1. Germline V lookup: CDR1 SNHLY, CDR2 FYNNEI. J lost 4 bases, V lost 8 bases, and 11 bases had no gene match. This CDR3 is 16 amino acids long. CDR3 nucleotide sequence: TGTGCCAGCTCCAGGACAGGGGTCGGTCTCACCGGGGAGCTGTTTTTT. Its protein is CASSRTGVGLTGELFF.

The rearrangement uses TRBV28 and TRBJ2-1, with D hard to call. Germline CDR1 and CDR2: MDHEN and SYDVKM. V was trimmed by 7 bases and J by 7 bases, leaving 8 bases between them. The CDR3 sequence is 11 residues long. The CDR3 loop reads CASIRDNEQFF. CDR3 bases: TGTGCCAGCATCCGAGATAATGAGCAGTTCTTC.

Comment on this clone: Likely a read error: the CDR3 ends without its conserved phenylalanine or tryptophan. For the CDR3, the DNA is TGTGCCAGCAGCTTACCTTCCAGGGGCCAGGGGGTGGACATTCAGTACCTC. It encodes CASSLPSRGQGVDIQYL. The V and J genes are TRBV11-1 and TRBJ2-4; 7 positions match TRBD1. Germline V lookup: CDR1 SGHAT, CDR2 FQDESV (reference sequence). V was clipped by 2 bases and J by 8 bases; unmatched bases: 15. The CDR3 has 17 residues.

This chain uses TRBV18 with TRBJ1-5, with 9 bases that match TRBD1. The CDR3 is 14 residues long. Germline V gene lookup returns CDR1 KGHSH and CDR2 LQKENI. V lost 6 bases, J lost 7 bases, and 7 bases stayed unmatched. The CDR3 protein is CASSQQGARQPQHF. The DNA of the CDR3 is TGTGCCAGCTCGCAACAGGGGGCCAGGCAGCCCCAGCATTTT.

The rearrangement links TRBV10-2 to TRBJ2-7, with D possibly TRBD2 on 6 matching bases. The CDR3 consists of 13 residues. CDR1 WSHSY and CDR2 SAAADI come from the germline V gene. Trimming left V 7 bases short and J 0 bases short, with 10 bases between. CDR3 protein: CASISGGSYEQYF. CDR3 in DNA: TGCGCCAGCATTTCCGGGGGCTCCTACGAGCAGTACTTC.

The rearrangement uses TRBV2 and TRBJ2-7; no clear D. Trimming pared 5 bases from V and 1 base from J, leaving 15 bases between. Germline V CDR1 and CDR2: SNHLY, FYNNEI. The CDR3 runs to 15 residues. Written as DNA, the CDR3 is TGTGCCAGCAGTCCCATGGGCTCGGCATCCTACGAGCAGTACTTC. Its protein product is CASSPMGSASYEQYF.

J is TRBJ1-5 and V is TRBV2, with TRBD1 matching 7 bases. V gave up 6 bases and J gave up 6 bases; unmatched junction bases: 8. The CDR3 is 14 amino acids. Germline V lookup: CDR1 SNHLY, CDR2 FYNNEI. The CDR3 DNA follows: TGTGCCAGCAGCGCGGGACAGAGGACTCAGCCCCAGCATTTT. The encoded protein is CASSAGQRTQPQHF.

This clone has just a few counts. A single base is all that separates this from a far larger clone, so a read error is likely. Other DNA sequences in the same sample also yield this CDR3. The chain uses TRBV2 and TRBJ1-1, with 10 bases identical to TRBD1. The CDR3 spans 15 residues. The V gene end was trimmed by 6 bases and the J gene end by 6 bases; junction bases not matched to a gene: 10. The germline V gene has CDR1 SNHLY and CDR2 FYNNEI. The CDR3 spells CASSEWDRGSPEAFF. In DNA form, the CDR3 reads TGTGCCAGCAGCGAATGGGACAGGGGCTCTCCTGAAGCTTTCTTT.

The CDR3 region is CASSQEPVSTFYEQYF. Written as DNA, the CDR3 is TGCGCCAGCAGCCAAGAACCCGTCAGTACCTTCTACGAGCAGTACTTC. The J gene is TRBJ2-7, the V gene TRBV4-1; D unclear. The V gene lost 0 bases and the J gene lost 3 bases, with 15 bases spanning the gap. The CDR3 runs 16 residues. Per the germline V gene, CDR1 is MGHRA and CDR2 is YSYEKL.

This clone was seen only a few times. V gene TRBV4-2 combines with J gene TRBJ2-5; no definite D call. The last part of the DNA fits TRBJ2-7 better; the J call may be wrong. Germline CDR1 reads LGHNA; CDR2 reads YNFKEQ. The CDR3 runs 16 residues. The CDR3 sequence is CASSQAGTSNSYEQYF. The CDR3 bases are TGTGCCAGCAGCCAAGCCGGTACGTCCAACTCCTACGAGCAGTACTTC.

About this clone itself: This likely traces to a read error, being one base from a far larger clone. This specimen includes other DNA sequences encoding the same CDR3. The chain combines TRBV2 with TRBJ2-7; the match to TRBD2 covers 11 bases. The junction had 9 bases not matched to a gene; V was cut back by 10 bases and J by 1 base. From germline, CDR1 is SNHLY and CDR2 FYNNEI. The CDR3 has 15 amino acids. This CDR3 reads CATPGASGRSYEQYF. As DNA, the CDR3 is TGTGCCACACCAGGGGCTAGCGGGAGGTCCTACGAGCAGTACTTC. Full variable domain (missing parts from reference TRBV2 and TRBJ2-7): EPEVTQTPSHQVTQMGQEVILRCVPISNHLYFYWYRQILGQKVEFLVSFYNNEISEKSEIFDDQFSVERPDGSNFTLKIRSTKLEDSAMYFCATPGASGRSYEQYFGPGTRLTVT.

This clone was recorded once. The chain joins TRBV7-2 to TRBJ2-1; TRBD1 aligns across 9 bases. The CDR3 totals 17 residues. J lost 2 bases, V lost 3 bases, and 8 bases had no gene match. Germline CDR1 reads SGHTA; CDR2 reads FQGNSA. CDR3 sequence: CASSFLGQGRAYNEQFF. CDR3 coding DNA: TGTGCCAGCAGCTTCCTCGGACAGGGGAGGGCCTACAATGAGCAGTTCTTC.

As regards this clone: A far larger clone is one base from this, pointing to a likely read error. V and J are TRBV2 and TRBJ2-4, with 7 bases lining up with TRBD2. Trimming removed 3 bases from V and 9 bases from J; junction bases left unmatched: 8. Germline values: CDR1 SNHLY, CDR2 FYNNEI. The CDR3 is made up of 14 amino acids. The DNA of the CDR3 is TGTGCCAGCAGTGATCGGTGGGGAGGGGTCATTCAGTACTTC. It translates to CASSDRWGGVIQYF. Full variable domain (remainder filled in from reference TRBV2 and TRBJ2-4): EPEVTQTPSHQVTQMGQEVILRCVPISNHLYFYWYRQILGQKVEFLVSFYNNEISEKSEIFDDQFSVERPDGSNFTLKIRSTKLEDSAMYFCASSDRWGGVIQYFGAGTRLSVL.

The rearrangement uses TRBV7-9 and TRBJ2-7; D uncertain. Trimming removed 2 bases at V and 0 bases at J, with 11 bases between. Per germline, CDR1 SEHNR and CDR2 FQNEAQ (reference sequence). The CDR3 has 15 amino acids. CDR3 in DNA: TGTGCCAGCAGCTTACCAGATTACAGCTCCTACGAGCAGTACTTC. Translated: CASSLPDYSSYEQYF.

The chain uses TRBV2 and TRBJ2-1; D is unresolved. The CDR3 covers 12 residues. Germline V gene lookup returns CDR1 SNHLY and CDR2 FYNNEI. Trimming took off 3 bases at V and 8 bases at J, with 8 bases between the two ends. CDR3 nucleotides: TGTGCCAGCAGTGAGGTCCGGGATGAGCAGTTCTTC. Translation gives CASSEVRDEQFF.

Concerning this clone: A read error is the likely source, as a far larger clone sits one nucleotide away. CDR3 coding DNA: TGTGCCAGCAGTGAAGGGGCAGGGGGCTCCTGCGAGCAGTACTTC. It is translated as CASSEGAGGSCEQYF. This rearrangement joins TRBV6-1 to TRBJ2-5, with 8 bases matching TRBD1. The DNA end lines up better with TRBJ2-7; the J call may be wrong. This CDR3 is 15 amino acids long. In germline, CDR1 is MNHNS, CDR2 SASEGT.

This clone appeared a few times. The gene calls are TRBV7-2 and TRBJ1-3, with D possibly TRBD1 on 5 matching bases. Germline values: CDR1 SGHTA, CDR2 FQGNSA. This CDR3 contains 16 residues. With 1 base removed from V and 0 bases from J, the gap between germline ends came to 10 bases. CDR3 protein: CASSLGPQGSGNTIYF. In DNA form, the CDR3 reads TGTGCCAGCAGCTTAGGACCCCAGGGCTCTGGAAACACCATATATTTT.

In the case of this clone: This sequence is one base from a far larger clone and is likely a read error. J is TRBJ2-5 and V is TRBV18; TRBD1 is a possible D gene (6 bases). The end of the DNA is better explained by TRBJ2-7, so the J call may be wrong. Looked up from germline, CDR1 is KGHSH and CDR2 is LQKENI. This CDR3 contains 14 residues. The DNA for the CDR3 is TGTGCCAGATCACCATCCTGGGACACCTACGAGCAGTACTTC. Translated: CARSPSWDTYEQYF.

This clone was detected a few times. This chain uses TRBV7-2 with TRBJ2-2; no firm D call. Germline loops: CDR1 SGHTA, CDR2 FQGNSA. The CDR3 loop spans 12 amino acids. V was cut by 5 bases and J by 7 bases, with 8 bases left in between. The CDR3 bases are TGTGCCAGCAGCCTGTGGGGCGGGGAGCTGTTTTTT. This encodes CASSLWGGELFF.